This T cell receptor beta chain was recovered during a study of PD-1 blockade in classical Hodgkin lymphoma. Turning to this clone: Its antigen remains unidentified.

Brentuximab vedotin exposure varied, and every patient relapsed after autologous stem cell transplantation. Clones were sequenced by immunoSEQ multiplex PCR, and TCRdb holds only the in-frame ones, with some missing. The sample lists some 150,000 clones, approximately 81% occurring once. Findings and limits, study-wide: Those patients who began receiving nivolumab less than 1 year after ASCT had lower diversity, and they were excluded.

This clonotype was obtained from a human donor with classical Hodgkin lymphoma. The sequencing used peripheral blood mononuclear cells (PBMCs), collected before the second cycle of nivolumab.

The CDR3 region is CASSYERSYGYTF. The CDR3 DNA reads as TGTGCCAGCAGCTACGAAAGGAGCTATGGCTACACCTTC. V usage is TRBV5-6 and J usage is TRBJ1-2; D is unclear. This CDR3 region has 13 residues. The V end was cut by 3 bases, the J end by 4 bases, with 10 bases between. Germline V gene lookup returns CDR1 SGHDT and CDR2 YYEEEE.